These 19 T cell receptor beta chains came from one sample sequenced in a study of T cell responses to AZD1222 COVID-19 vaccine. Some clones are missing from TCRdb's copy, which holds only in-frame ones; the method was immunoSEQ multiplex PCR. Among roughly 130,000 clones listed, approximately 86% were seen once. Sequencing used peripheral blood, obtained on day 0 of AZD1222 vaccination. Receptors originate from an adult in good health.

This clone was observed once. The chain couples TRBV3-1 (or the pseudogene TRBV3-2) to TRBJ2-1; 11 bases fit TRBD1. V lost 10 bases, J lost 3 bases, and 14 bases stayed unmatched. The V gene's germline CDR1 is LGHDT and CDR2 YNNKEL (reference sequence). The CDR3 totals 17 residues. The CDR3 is CAKSGTGGPPRYNEQFF. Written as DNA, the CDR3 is TGTGCCAAGTCCGGGACAGGGGGTCCTCCCCGCTACAATGAGCAGTTCTTC.

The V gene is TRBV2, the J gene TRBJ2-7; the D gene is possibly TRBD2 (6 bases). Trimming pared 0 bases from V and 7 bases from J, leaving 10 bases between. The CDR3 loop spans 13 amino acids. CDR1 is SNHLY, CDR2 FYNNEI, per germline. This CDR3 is CASSEAAGREQYF. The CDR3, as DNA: TGTGCCAGCAGTGAAGCTGCGGGGAGGGAGCAGTACTTC.

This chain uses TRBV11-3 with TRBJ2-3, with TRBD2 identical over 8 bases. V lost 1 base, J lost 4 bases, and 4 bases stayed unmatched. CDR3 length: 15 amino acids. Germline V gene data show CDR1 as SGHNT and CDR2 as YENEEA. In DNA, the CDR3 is TGTGCCAGCAGCTTAGCCGCCGGGGGGGCAGATACGCAGTATTTT. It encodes CASSLAAGGADTQYF.

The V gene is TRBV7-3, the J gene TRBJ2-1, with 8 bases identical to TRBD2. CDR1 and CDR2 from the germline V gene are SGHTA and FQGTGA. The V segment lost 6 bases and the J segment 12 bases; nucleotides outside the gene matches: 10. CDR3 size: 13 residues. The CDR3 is CASRPASGLVQFF. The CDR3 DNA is TGTGCCAGCAGGCCAGCTAGCGGGTTGGTGCAGTTCTTC. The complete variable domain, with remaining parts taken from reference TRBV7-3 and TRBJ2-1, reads GAGVSQTPSNKVTEKGKYVELRCDPISGHTALYWYRQSLGQGPEFLIYFQGTGAADDSGLPNDRFFAVRPEGSVSTLKIQRTERGDSAVYLCASRPASGLVQFFGPGTRLTVL.

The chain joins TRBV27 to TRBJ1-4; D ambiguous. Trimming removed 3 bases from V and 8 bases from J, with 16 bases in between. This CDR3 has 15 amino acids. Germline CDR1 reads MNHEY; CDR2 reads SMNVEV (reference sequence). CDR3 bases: TGTGCCAGCAGTTTTTACCCCGCCCGGCGGGAAAAACTGTTTTTT. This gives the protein CASSFYPARREKLFF.

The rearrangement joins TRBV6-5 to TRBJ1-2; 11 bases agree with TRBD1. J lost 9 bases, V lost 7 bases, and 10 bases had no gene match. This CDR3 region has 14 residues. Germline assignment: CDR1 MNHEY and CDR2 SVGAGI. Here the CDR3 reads CASIPSGTGGSYTF. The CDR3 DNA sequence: TGTGCCAGCATCCCTTCCGGGACAGGGGGGAGCTACACCTTC.

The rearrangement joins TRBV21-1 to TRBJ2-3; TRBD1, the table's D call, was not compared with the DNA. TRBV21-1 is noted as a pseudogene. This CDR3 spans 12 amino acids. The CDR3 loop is CASSGHTDTQYF. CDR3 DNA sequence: TGTGCCAGCAGCGGCCACACAGATACGCAGTATTTT.

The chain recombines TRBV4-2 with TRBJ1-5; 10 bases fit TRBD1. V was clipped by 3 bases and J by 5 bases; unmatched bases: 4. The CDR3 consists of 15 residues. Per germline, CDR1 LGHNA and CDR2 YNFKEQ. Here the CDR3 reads CASSHTGTGDQPQHF. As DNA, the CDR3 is TGTGCCAGCAGCCATACCGGGACAGGGGATCAGCCCCAGCATTTT.

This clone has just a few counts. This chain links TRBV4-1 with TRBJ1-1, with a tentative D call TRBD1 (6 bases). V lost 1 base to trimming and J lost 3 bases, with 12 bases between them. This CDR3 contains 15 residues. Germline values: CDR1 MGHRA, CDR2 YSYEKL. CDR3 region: CASSQVPGAHTEAFF. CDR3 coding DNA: TGCGCCAGCAGCCAAGTACCAGGGGCCCACACTGAAGCTTTCTTT.

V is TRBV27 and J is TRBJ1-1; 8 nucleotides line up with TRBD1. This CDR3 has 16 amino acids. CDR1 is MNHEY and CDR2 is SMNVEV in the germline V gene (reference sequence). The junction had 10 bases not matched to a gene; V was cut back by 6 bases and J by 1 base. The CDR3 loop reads CASRPDRGLRNTEAFF. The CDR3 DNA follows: TGTGCCAGCAGACCCGACAGGGGCTTAAGGAACACTGAAGCTTTCTTT.

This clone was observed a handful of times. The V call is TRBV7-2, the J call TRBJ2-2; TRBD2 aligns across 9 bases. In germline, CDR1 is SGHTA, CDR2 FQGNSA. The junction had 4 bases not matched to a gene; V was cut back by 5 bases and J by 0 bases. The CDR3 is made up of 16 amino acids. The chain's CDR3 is CASSGASGANTGELFF. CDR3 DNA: TGTGCCAGCAGCGGGGCTAGCGGGGCGAACACCGGGGAGCTGTTTTTT.

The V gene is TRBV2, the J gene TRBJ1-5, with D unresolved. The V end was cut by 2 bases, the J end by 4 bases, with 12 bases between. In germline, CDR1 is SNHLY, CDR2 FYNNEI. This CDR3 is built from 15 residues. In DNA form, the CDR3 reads TGTGCCAGCAGTGAACGATGGCAAGGGAATCAGCCCCAGCATTTT. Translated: CASSERWQGNQPQHF.

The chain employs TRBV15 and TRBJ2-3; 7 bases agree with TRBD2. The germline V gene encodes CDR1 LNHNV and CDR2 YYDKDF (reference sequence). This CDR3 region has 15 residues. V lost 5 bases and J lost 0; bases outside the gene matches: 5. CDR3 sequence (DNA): TGTGCCACCAGCCCCCAGCGGGGAAGCACAGATACGCAGTATTTT. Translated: CATSPQRGSTDTQYF.

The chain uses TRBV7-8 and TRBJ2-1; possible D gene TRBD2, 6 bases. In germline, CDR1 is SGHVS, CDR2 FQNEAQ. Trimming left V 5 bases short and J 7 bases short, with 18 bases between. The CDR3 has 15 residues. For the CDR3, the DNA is TGTGCCAGCAGCCGAGCACCGGGACTGACAAATGAGCAGTTCTTC. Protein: CASSRAPGLTNEQFF.

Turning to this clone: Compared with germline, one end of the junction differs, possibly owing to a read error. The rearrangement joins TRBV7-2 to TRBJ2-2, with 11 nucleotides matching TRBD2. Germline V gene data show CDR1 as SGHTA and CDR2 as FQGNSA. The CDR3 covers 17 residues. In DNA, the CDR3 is TGTGCCAGCAGCTTAGTGGGACTAGCGGTTGGCACCAGGGAGCTGTTTTTT. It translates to CASSLVGLAVGTRELFF.

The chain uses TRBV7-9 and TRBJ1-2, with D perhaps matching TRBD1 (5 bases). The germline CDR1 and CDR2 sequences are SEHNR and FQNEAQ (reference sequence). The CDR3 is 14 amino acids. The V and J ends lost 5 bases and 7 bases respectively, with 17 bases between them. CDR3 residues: CASSPRRDSSGYTF. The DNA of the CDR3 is TGTGCCAGCAGCCCGAGGCGGGACTCTAGTGGCTACACCTTC.

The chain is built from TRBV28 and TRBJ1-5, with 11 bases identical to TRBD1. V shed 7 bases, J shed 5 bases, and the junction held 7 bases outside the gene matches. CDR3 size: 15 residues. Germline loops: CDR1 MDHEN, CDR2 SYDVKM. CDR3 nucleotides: TGTGCCAGCACCGCCGGGACAGGGGGTTATCAGCCCCAGCATTTT. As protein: CASTAGTGGYQPQHF.

The CDR3 bases are TGCGCCAGCGGCGGGACCAGCACTGAAGCTTTCTTT. This translates into CASGGTSTEAFF. This chain links TRBV5-1 with TRBJ1-1; possibly TRBD1 for D (5 bases). V was clipped by 7 bases and J by 4 bases, with 11 bases between them. This CDR3 has 12 residues. CDR1 is SGHRS, CDR2 YFSETQ, per germline.

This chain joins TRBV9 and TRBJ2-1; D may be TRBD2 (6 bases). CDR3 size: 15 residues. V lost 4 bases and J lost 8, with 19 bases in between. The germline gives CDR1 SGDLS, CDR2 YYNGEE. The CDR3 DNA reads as TGTGCCAGCAGCTCGGGAGTTACTCGAGGGGATGAGCAGTTCTTC. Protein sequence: CASSSGVTRGDEQFF. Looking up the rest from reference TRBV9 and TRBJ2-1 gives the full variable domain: DSGVTQTPKHLITATGQRVTLRCSPRSGDLSVYWYQQSLDQGLQFLIQYYNGEERAKGNILERFSAQQFPDLHSELNLSSLELGDSALYFCASSSGVTRGDEQFFGPGTRLTVL.